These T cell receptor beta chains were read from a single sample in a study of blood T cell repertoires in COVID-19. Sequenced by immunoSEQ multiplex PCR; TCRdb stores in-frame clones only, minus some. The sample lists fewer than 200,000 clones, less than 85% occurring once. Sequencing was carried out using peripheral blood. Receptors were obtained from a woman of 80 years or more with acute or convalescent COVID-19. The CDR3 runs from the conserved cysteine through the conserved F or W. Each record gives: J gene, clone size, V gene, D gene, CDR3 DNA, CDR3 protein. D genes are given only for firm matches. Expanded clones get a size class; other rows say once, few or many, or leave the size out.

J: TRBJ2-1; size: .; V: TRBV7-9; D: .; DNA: TGTGCCAGCAGCTTGGGGCAGGGCGGATACAATGAGCAGTTCTTC; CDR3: CASSLGQGGYNEQFF
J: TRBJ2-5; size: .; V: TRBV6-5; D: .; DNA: TGTGCCAGCAGTTACTCGAGCGGCAGCCAAGAGACCCAGTACTTC; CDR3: CASSYSSGSQETQYF
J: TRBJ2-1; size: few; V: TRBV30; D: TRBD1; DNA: TGTGCCTGGAGTGTATTATGGGGTGGCAGGGGGAATGAGCAGTTCTTC; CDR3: CAWSVLWGGRGNEQFF
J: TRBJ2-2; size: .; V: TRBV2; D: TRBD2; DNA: TGTGCCAGCAGCGGGACTAGCGTACGAGGGGAGCTGTTTTTT; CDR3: CASSGTSVRGELFF
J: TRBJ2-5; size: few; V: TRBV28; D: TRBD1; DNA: TGTGCCAGCAGCGAAACAAGACAGGGTGGTAAACAGACCCAGTACTTC; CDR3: CASSETRQGGKQTQYF
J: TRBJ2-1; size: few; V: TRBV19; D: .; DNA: TGTGCCAGTAGTATTGGAGGGGAAGGCTACGATGAGCAGTTCTTC; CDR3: CASSIGGEGYDEQFF
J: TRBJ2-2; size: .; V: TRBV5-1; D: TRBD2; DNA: TGCGCCAGCAGCTTAGCGGGGGACACCGGGGAGCTGTTTTTT; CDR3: CASSLAGDTGELFF
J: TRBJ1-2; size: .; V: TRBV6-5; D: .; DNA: TGTGCCAGCAGAACCAAGATATTGGGGCTACATGGCTACACCTTC; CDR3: CASRTKILGLHGYTF
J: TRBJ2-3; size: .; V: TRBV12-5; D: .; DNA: TGTGCTAGTGGTTTGGACTCGACAGATACGCAGTATTTT; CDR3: CASGLDSTDTQYF
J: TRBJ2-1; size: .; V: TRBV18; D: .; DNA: TGTGCCAGCTCACCATCTCTGGACACCCTTTACAATGAGCAGTTCTTC; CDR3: CASSPSLDTLYNEQFF
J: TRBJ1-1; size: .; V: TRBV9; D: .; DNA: TGTGCCAGCAGCGTGACAGCTTCTAACACTGAAGCTTTCTTT; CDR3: CASSVTASNTEAFF
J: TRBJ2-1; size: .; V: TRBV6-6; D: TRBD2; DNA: TGTGCCAGCACCCAGCGGGAGGGCCGCGGTGAGCAGTTCTTC; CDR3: CASTQREGRGEQFF
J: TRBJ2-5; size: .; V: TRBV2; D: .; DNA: TGTGCCAGCACCGGAAGGGAGTCCCAAGAGACCCAGTACTTC; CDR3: CASTGRESQETQYF
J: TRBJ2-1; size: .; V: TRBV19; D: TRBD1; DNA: TGTGCCAGTAGCCGCGGGACAGGGGGTTCCAATGAGCAGTTCTTC; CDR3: CASSRGTGGSNEQFF
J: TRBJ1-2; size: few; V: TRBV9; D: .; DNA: TGTGCCAGCAGCATGCCAGGGGGCTACACCTTC; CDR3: CASSMPGGYTF
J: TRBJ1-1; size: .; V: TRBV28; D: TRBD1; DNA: TGTGCCAGCAGTTTTGGGTTCGGCAGGGGGGTGCTCACTGAAGCTTTCTTT; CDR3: CASSFGFGRGVLTEAFF
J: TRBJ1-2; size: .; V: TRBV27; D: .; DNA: TGTGCCAGCAGTTTATCTCCAGGGACTAGATATTATGGCTACACCTTC; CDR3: CASSLSPGTRYYGYTF
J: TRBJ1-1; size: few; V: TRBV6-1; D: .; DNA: TGTGCCAGCAGTGAAGACGGCAGGGTCACTGAAGCTTTCTTT; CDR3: CASSEDGRVTEAFF
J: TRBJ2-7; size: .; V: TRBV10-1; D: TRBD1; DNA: TGCGCCAGCAGTACCGGGGGACAGGGGGCCAACGAGCAGTACTTC; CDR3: CASSTGGQGANEQYF
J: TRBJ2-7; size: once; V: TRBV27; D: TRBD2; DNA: TGTGCCAGCGGGTTTAAGAGGGAGGGATCGGTCTACGAGCAGTACTTC; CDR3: CASGFKREGSVYEQYF
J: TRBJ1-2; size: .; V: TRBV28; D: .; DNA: TGTGCCAGCAGTTTAGAACTAGAGGGCTATGGCTACACCTTC; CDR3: CASSLELEGYGYTF
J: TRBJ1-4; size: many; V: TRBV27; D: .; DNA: TGTGCCAGCAGTTTACCCCCGACAGCTCAAAAACTGTTTTTT; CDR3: CASSLPPTAQKLFF
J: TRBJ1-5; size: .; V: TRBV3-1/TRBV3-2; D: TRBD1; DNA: TGTGCCAGCAGCTTTGGGACAGGTGTAGGGCCCCAGCATTTT; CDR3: CASSFGTGVGPQHF
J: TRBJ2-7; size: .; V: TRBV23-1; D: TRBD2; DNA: TGCGCCAGCAGTCAATTGGCCCTAGCGGTTTCCTACGAGCAGTACTTC; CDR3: CASSQLALAVSYEQYF
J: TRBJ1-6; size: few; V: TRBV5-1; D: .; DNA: TGCGCCAGCAGCCTGGACTTTGGGAGGGATTCACCCCTCCACTTT; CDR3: CASSLDFGRDSPLHF
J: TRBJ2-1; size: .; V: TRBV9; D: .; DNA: TGTGCCAGCAGCCGATCCCTTGTCCAGCGAAGTGAGCAGTTCTTC; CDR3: CASSRSLVQRSEQFF
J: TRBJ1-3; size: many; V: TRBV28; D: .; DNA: TGTGCCAGCAGTACCACCTCGGGGGGCGCAGGAAACACCATATATTTT; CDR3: CASSTTSGGAGNTIYF
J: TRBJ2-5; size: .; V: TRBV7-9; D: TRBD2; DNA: TGTGCCAGCAGCCCCCGGACTAGCGTAGAGACCCAGTACTTC; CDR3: CASSPRTSVETQYF
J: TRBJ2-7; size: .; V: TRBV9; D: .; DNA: TGTGCCAGCAGCGTAACGGGTATGGCTCCATACGAGCAGTACTTC; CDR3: CASSVTGMAPYEQYF
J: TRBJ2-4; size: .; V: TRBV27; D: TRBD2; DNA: TGTGCCAGCAGTTTTGGGAGGGAGGCGGGCAAAAACATTCAGTACTTC; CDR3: CASSFGREAGKNIQYF
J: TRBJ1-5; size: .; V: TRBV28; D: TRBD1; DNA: TGTGCCAGCAGTTTAATCAAACTCGACAGGGGCCAGCCCCAGCATTTT; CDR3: CASSLIKLDRGQPQHF
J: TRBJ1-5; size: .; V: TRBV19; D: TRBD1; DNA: TGTGCCAGTAGTGACAGGGAAGGGGGCAATCAGCCCCAGCATTTT; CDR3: CASSDREGGNQPQHF
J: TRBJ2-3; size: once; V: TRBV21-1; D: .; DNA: TGTGCCAGCAGCATAAAGGAAATAGGAGCGGGAGAGAGATCTAGCACAGATACGCAGTATTTT; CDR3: CASSIKEIGAGERSSTDTQYF
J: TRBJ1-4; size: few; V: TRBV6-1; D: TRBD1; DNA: TGTGCCAGCAGTGAATATCCCCCGGGACAGGGGGTTGTTAATGAAAAACTGTTTTTT; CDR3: CASSEYPPGQGVVNEKLFF
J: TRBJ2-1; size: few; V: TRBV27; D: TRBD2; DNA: TGTGCCAGCAGGGGAGCGGGAGGTACGTACAATGAGCAGTTCTTC; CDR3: CASRGAGGTYNEQFF
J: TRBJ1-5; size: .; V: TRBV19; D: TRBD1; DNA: TGTGCCAGTAGCTTACCGGACAGGCAGAATCAGCCCCAGCATTTT; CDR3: CASSLPDRQNQPQHF
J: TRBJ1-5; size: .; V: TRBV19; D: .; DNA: TGTGCCAGTAGTATCGTCGCGGCAGGGCCTCAGCCCCAGCATTTT; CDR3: CASSIVAAGPQPQHF
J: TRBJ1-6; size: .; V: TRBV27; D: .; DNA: TGTGCCAGCAAAGTGGGTGGGGGGGCGAATTCACCCCTCCACTTT; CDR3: CASKVGGGANSPLHF
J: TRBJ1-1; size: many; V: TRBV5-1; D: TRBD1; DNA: TGCGCCAGCAGCCCTGGGACAGCTGAAGCTTTCTTT; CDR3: CASSPGTAEAFF